What follows are 17 T cell receptor beta chains derived from one specimen sequenced in a study of blood T cell repertoires in COVID-19. Assay: immunoSEQ multiplex PCR; the TCRdb copy retains only in-frame clones and omits some. This sample carries 300,000 or so clones, 90% of them seen once, and the ten largest clones take roughly 2.9%. Source material: peripheral blood. Receptors were obtained from a woman in her twenties or thirties with COVID-19, enrolled during active disease.

The CDR3: CASSLRQGGYGYTF. Here the CDR3 DNA reads TGTGCCAGCAGTTTAAGACAGGGAGGCTATGGCTACACCTTC. The chain joins TRBV27 to TRBJ1-2, with TRBD1 identical over 7 bases. With V trimmed by 2 bases and J by 4 bases, 4 bases remained unmatched. Germline values: CDR1 MNHEY, CDR2 SMNVEV (reference sequence). The CDR3 length is 14 residues.

The chain couples TRBV2 to TRBJ2-3; possibly TRBD2 for D (6 bases). The germline CDR1 and CDR2 sequences are SNHLY and FYNNEI. V was cut by 0 bases and J by 0 bases, with 16 bases left in between. The CDR3 length is 18 residues. For the CDR3, the DNA is TGTGCCAGCAGTGAAGCGCTTATCCAGCGGGCAAGCACAGATACGCAGTATTTT. As protein: CASSEALIQRASTDTQYF.

V and J are TRBV10-3 and TRBJ2-3; TRBD1 agrees at 7 bases. Germline V CDR1 and CDR2: ENHRY, SYGVKD. The V segment lost 0 bases and the J segment 3 bases; nucleotides outside the gene matches: 9. The CDR3 extends over 17 amino acids. CDR3 in amino acids: CAISESLTGPRTDTQYF. The DNA of the CDR3 is TGTGCCATCAGTGAGTCCCTGACAGGGCCGAGGACAGATACGCAGTATTTT.

The chain uses TRBV5-1 and TRBJ1-4; 8 bases map to TRBD1. Trimming cost V 0 bases and J 5 bases; bases outside gene matches: 3. Looked up from germline, CDR1 is SGHRS and CDR2 is YFSETQ. This CDR3 comprises 15 residues. The CDR3 loop is CASSLDGDRNEKLFF. Here the CDR3 DNA reads TGCGCCAGCAGCTTGGATGGGGACAGGAATGAAAAACTGTTTTTT.

The V and J genes are TRBV29-1 and TRBJ2-7; a possible D gene is TRBD1 (5 bases). This CDR3 has 14 residues. Germline values: CDR1 SQVTM, CDR2 ANQGSEA. The V and J ends lost 5 bases and 3 bases respectively, with 17 bases between them. This chain's CDR3 is CSVISLGQGYEQYF. The CDR3 DNA follows: TGCAGCGTTATCTCCCTCGGGCAGGGCTACGAGCAGTACTTC.

The chain is built from TRBV19 and TRBJ2-3, with a weak D call TRBD2 (5 bases). Trimming stripped 6 bases from V and 3 bases from J, with 22 bases between. The germline CDR1 and CDR2 sequences are LNHDA and SQIVND (reference sequence). The CDR3 runs 17 residues. Written as DNA, the CDR3 is TGTGCCAGTAGCCACACGTCTCCGGGGTATTGGACAGATACGCAGTATTTT. Its translation: CASSHTSPGYWTDTQYF.

The chain joins TRBV28 to TRBJ1-1; a possible D gene is TRBD1 (6 bases). Between the trimmed V and J ends, which lost 6 bases and 1 base, there was a span of 12 bases. The CDR3 spans 14 residues. Germline-derived CDR1 and CDR2 are MDHEN and SYDVKM. The CDR3 nucleotides are TGTGCCAGCAGGAGGGGCAGGGGGAACACTGAAGCTTTCTTT. It yields the protein CASRRGRGNTEAFF.

The table lists this clone with a few counts. The chain couples TRBV28 to TRBJ2-7; D possibly corresponds to TRBD2 (5 bases). The V and J ends lost 7 bases and 3 bases respectively, with 19 bases between them. The CDR3 totals 15 residues. Germline assignment: CDR1 MDHEN and CDR2 SYDVKM. The CDR3 loop reads CASKSAVRLGYEQYF. The CDR3 DNA is TGTGCCAGCAAATCAGCGGTGAGGTTAGGCTACGAGCAGTACTTC.

The chain couples TRBV5-1 to TRBJ2-1, with 9 bases matching TRBD2. The CDR3 totals 16 residues. V lost 4 bases and J lost 4; bases outside the gene matches: 9. The germline CDR1 and CDR2 sequences are SGHRS and YFSETQ. The CDR3 sequence is CASSPPMAGGYNEQFF. DNA of the CDR3: TGCGCCAGCAGCCCCCCCATGGCGGGAGGGTACAATGAGCAGTTCTTC.

The V call is TRBV7-2, the J call TRBJ2-7; a possible D gene is TRBD1 (6 bases). The CDR3 sequence is 12 residues long. Trimming removed 4 bases at V and 4 bases at J, with 8 bases between. CDR1 and CDR2 (germline): SGHTA, FQGNSA. DNA for the CDR3: TGTGCCAGCAGCTCAACAGGGTACGAGCAGTACTTC. This sequence encodes CASSSTGYEQYF.

The J gene is TRBJ2-7, the V gene TRBV2, with a weak D call TRBD1 (5 bases). Trimming left V 1 base short and J 1 base short, with 17 bases between. CDR1 is SNHLY and CDR2 is FYNNEI in the germline V gene. The CDR3 extends over 17 amino acids. CDR3 region: CASSEGPVQGSSYEQYF. In nucleotides, the CDR3 is TGTGCCAGCAGTGAAGGGCCGGTGCAGGGCTCATCCTACGAGCAGTACTTC.

This clone came up once. The chain carries TRBV19 and TRBJ1-4, with D unresolved. Germline lookup yields CDR1 LNHDA and CDR2 SQIVND (reference sequence). The V end lost 3 bases, the J end lost 0 bases, and 8 bases lay between the germline ends. The CDR3 extends over 15 amino acids. CDR3 in DNA: TGTGCCAGTAGTATTGGAGCTGCAACTAATGAAAAACTGTTTTTT. Translated, it gives CASSIGAATNEKLFF.

CDR3: CASSLAGTGVSTF. The DNA of the CDR3 is TGTGCCAGCAGCTTGGCCGGGACAGGGGTCTCCACCTTC. The chain recombines TRBV5-4 with TRBJ1-2; 10 bases are a match to TRBD1. Germline-derived CDR1 and CDR2 are SGHNT and YYREEE (reference sequence). J gave up 13 bases and V 0 bases, and 6 bases lay outside the gene matches. There are 13 residues in the CDR3.

V is TRBV3-1 (or the pseudogene TRBV3-2) and J is TRBJ1-6; D remains ambiguous. This CDR3 comprises 16 residues. Germline CDR1 is LGHDT and CDR2 is YNNKEL (reference sequence). Trimming took off 2 bases at V and 11 bases at J, with 19 bases between the two ends. DNA of the CDR3: TGTGCCAGCAGCCAATCGGGAGCCCAACATAGGGCACCCCTCCACTTT. Protein product: CASSQSGAQHRAPLHF.

The chain is built from TRBV6-5 and TRBJ1-1, with 9 bases that match TRBD1. CDR1 and CDR2 from the germline V gene are MNHEY and SVGAGI. The CDR3 has 15 residues. The V gene end was trimmed by 2 bases and the J gene end by 3 bases; junction bases not matched to a gene: 4. CDR3 sequence: CASSYTRTGDTEAFF. DNA for the CDR3: TGTGCCAGCAGTTACACCAGGACAGGGGACACTGAAGCTTTCTTT.

The chain has TRBV15 and TRBJ1-2, with 7 bases lining up with TRBD1. The germline V gene encodes CDR1 LNHNV and CDR2 YYDKDF (reference sequence). This CDR3 contains 16 residues. V shed 1 base and J 4 bases; nucleotides not matched to a gene: 9. The CDR3 is CATSRAFPGDSYGYTF. CDR3 bases: TGTGCCACCAGCAGAGCATTCCCAGGGGACAGCTATGGCTACACCTTC.

Regarding this clone: This CDR3 is also generated by other DNA sequences in the sample. V and J are TRBV24-1 and TRBJ2-3; unclear D gene. CDR1 and CDR2 from the germline V gene are KGHDR and SFDVKD. Trimming removed 2 bases at V and 0 bases at J, with 2 bases between. This CDR3 region has 13 residues. For the CDR3, the DNA is TGTGCCACCAGTGATTCTAGCACAGATACGCAGTATTTT. This translates into CATSDSSTDTQYF.